This T cell receptor beta chain was sequenced during a study of blood T cell repertoires in COVID-19. V gave up 5 bases and J gave up 8 bases; unmatched junction bases: 2. The CDR3 covers 12 residues. CDR1 and CDR2 (germline): SGHTA, FQGNSA. Original methodology: Nucleated cell number was recorded as an estimate derived from reference gene primer amplification. The protocol was immunoSEQ multiplex PCR, while the TCRdb copy is restricted to in-frame clones and leaves out a portion. That table gives V, J and clone size, and the DNA gave D and trimming. Of more than 450,000 clones in the sample, roughly nine tenths were seen once. Two consecutive negative NP/OP PCR tests, clearance, or resolved symptoms defined Cohort 3 recovery.

The sequence derives from a woman aged 18-35 years who had recovered from COVID-19. This chain joins TRBV7-2 and TRBJ2-2; 7 bases map to TRBD1. The sequenced sample consisted of PBMCs or T cells enriched from blood (not recorded which). The CDR3 region is CASSVTGGELFF. The CDR3 DNA follows: TGTGCCAGCAGCGTGACAGGGGGGGAGCTGTTTTTT.